The following is a T cell receptor beta chain sequence with its context. Its cognate antigen has yet to be identified. No base-level quality is on record; no much larger clone is a single base apart. Including cysteine and phenylalanine, the CDR3 has 16 amino acids. CDR3 DNA is the only sequence kept; it has 48 bases, read in frame from the first base. Trimming takes 0 bases from V and 2 bases from J, and the germline ends sit 14 bases apart. CDR1 and CDR2 were assigned from the germline V gene as MNHEY and SVGAGI. To sequence the TCRbeta CDR3 region, genomic DNA was isolated from the sorted cells. The immunoSEQ Assay was used for sequencing of TCRbeta CDR3 regions. Held by TCRdb, this immuneACCESS table contains in-frame sequences only and omits some clones. Under half of the omission traces to an unresolved V gene where checked; the cause of the rest is unknown. Recorded for this sample are more than 12,000 clones; about 89% of them occurred a single time. The top ten clonotypes cover about 23% of the sample.

This specimen belongs to a study of OX40 agonist ivuxolimab in advanced cancers. About the full investigation: Ivuxolimab was an agonistic, fully human IgG2 monoclonal antibody directed against OX40 (CD134), a costimulatory receptor. In the dose-escalation cohort, around 80% of patients were male, and the mean age was approximately 60 years with a range of roughly 23 to 90. Peripheral TCRbeta sequencing aimed to test whether ivuxolimab altered TCR sequence diversity and caused clonal T-cell expansion. The paper reports the monotherapy dose-escalation portion (N ≈ 52 patients) of the phase I ivuxolimab trial. Intravenous ivuxolimab was administered to patients every 2 weeks at six dose levels: 0.01, 0.1, 0.3, 1.5, 3 and 10 mg/kg. Prior anti-PD-1, anti-PD-L1 or anti-CTLA-4 therapy was permitted, and 40% to 50% of dose-escalation patients had received checkpoint inhibitors. Among the approximately 54 dose-escalation patients, about 19 had hepatocellular carcinoma, 15 or so melanoma, 9 renal cell carcinoma and 9 head and neck cancer. Three dose-escalation patients achieved partial responses, one with hepatocellular carcinoma and two with cutaneous melanoma.

Patients with a history of autoimmune disease or receiving systemic immunosuppression were excluded from the trial. In every dose cohort, peripheral blood was drawn for TCR sequencing at baseline, cycle 4 day 1, and cycle 7 day 1. The samples were taken from a phase I, first-in-human, multicenter, open-label dose-escalation trial of ivuxolimab. Adults with locally advanced or metastatic melanoma, renal cell, hepatocellular, or head and neck squamous cell carcinoma were enrolled in the trial. Before TCR sequencing, CD4+ and CD8+ T cells were separately sorted from peripheral blood. The full study reports these points: Low levels of normalized T-cell clonal expansion were also seen in some patients who did not respond. The antigen specificity of the clonally expanded peripheral T cells was not determined. Partial responders in the 0.1-3.0 mg/kg groups had among the lowest normalized peripheral clonal expansion, especially among CD8+ T cells. At doses from 0.1 to 3.0 mg/kg, clonal expansion was seen in both CD4+ and CD8+ blood T cells between baseline and week 6. After ivuxolimab, expanded clones were on average more numerous among CD8+ T cells than among CD4+ T cells.

This specimen was CD4+ or CD8+ T cells sorted from blood, taken in a trial of the OX40 agonist ivuxolimab. This clonotype originated in an adult with an advanced solid tumor such as melanoma, head and neck, liver or kidney cancer. The V and J segments used are TRBV6-5 and TRBJ2-7, with no confident D gene call. The CDR3 in this case is CASSYSFPSGAYEQYF. The DNA is as follows: TGTGCCAGCAGTTACTCGTTCCCTAGTGGGGCCTACGAGCAGTACTTC.